The 9 T cell receptor beta chains presented below share a single source sample, sequenced in a study of Graves' ophthalmopathy and Graves' hyperthyroidism. Amplified TCR beta CDR3 regions were obtained using RNA transcripts as template. The library came from an HTBI-primed first-round RT-PCR and a second-round multiplex PCR. MiXCR, run by TCRdb on the multiplex PCR reads, gives a single entry per CDR3 protein. Of around 1,000,000 distinct CDR3 sequences listed, about two fifths are singletons. Input material: peripheral blood or thyroid tissue (not recorded which). Receptor source: an adult man with Graves' hyperthyroidism.

Ten or more counts support this clonotype. The chain joins TRBV20-1 to TRBJ1-1, with 7 bases matching TRBD1. The V gene end was trimmed by 4 bases and the J gene end by 0 bases; junction bases not matched to a gene: 5. This CDR3 comprises 14 residues. Germline CDR1 reads DFQATT; CDR2 reads SNEGSKA (reference sequence). The CDR3 here is CSAKGAEMNTEAFF. The CDR3 region has the DNA TGCAGTGCTAAGGGGGCCGAAATGAACACTGAAGCTTTCTTT.

There are a few counts of this clonotype. This rearrangement joins TRBV5-5 to TRBJ1-2, with D possibly TRBD1 on 5 matching bases. Germline V gene data show CDR1 as SGHKS and CDR2 as YYEKEE (reference sequence). The CDR3 is 14 amino acids. V was pared by 4 bases and J by 4 bases, with 14 bases between. In nucleotides, the CDR3 is TGTGCCAGCAGCCTCGTGGGACCTATCTATGGCTACACCTTC. Protein: CASSLVGPIYGYTF. The complete variable domain, with remaining parts taken from reference TRBV5-5 and TRBJ1-2, reads DAGVTQSPTHLIKTRGQQVTLRCSPISGHKSVSWYQQVLGQGPQFIFQYYEKEERGRGNFPDRFSARQFPNYSSELNVNALLLGDSALYLCASSLVGPIYGYTFGSGTRLTVV.

This clonotype was detected only a few times. A much larger clonotype is one base distant, so this may be a read error. The genes are TRBV6-2 or TRBV6-3 and TRBJ1-4; D is unresolved. The J call may be mistaken, given a closer DNA end match to TRBJ2-2. This CDR3 region has 11 residues. CDR1 and CDR2 (germline): MNHEY, SVGEGT. The CDR3: CASRDAGELFF. The DNA for the CDR3 is TGTGCCAGCAGGGATGCCGGGGAGCTGTTTTTT.

This clonotype was found many times. V gene TRBV5-1 combines with J gene TRBJ1-2; D ambiguous. CDR1 and CDR2 from the germline V gene are SGHRS and YFSETQ. V lost 0 bases, J lost 8 bases, and 8 bases lay in between. This CDR3 spans 12 amino acids. The CDR3 loop is CASSLDDRGYTF. CDR3 nucleotides: TGCGCCAGCAGCTTGGATGATCGGGGCTACACCTTC.

Note on this clonotype: At one of its ends the junction is not consistent with the germline gene, which may arise from a read error. V gene TRBV5-1 combines with J gene TRBJ1-1; no definite D call. Looked up from germline, CDR1 is SGHRS and CDR2 is YFSETQ. The length of the CDR3 is 15 residues. The CDR3 is CASSLGPDGLTEAFF. The CDR3 DNA follows: TGTGCCAGCAGCTTGGGTCCAGACGGCCTCACTGAAGCTTTCTTT.

V and J are TRBV10-3 and TRBJ1-5, with TRBD1 as a possible D gene (5 bases). Germline V gene sequence: CDR1 ENHRY, CDR2 SYGVKD. The CDR3 has 13 residues. V lost 5 bases, J lost 6 bases, and 11 bases lay in between. The CDR3 region has the DNA TGTGCCATCAGTCCGGTGGGGGGTCAGCCCCAGCATTTT. It codes for CAISPVGGQPQHF.

This clonotype was detected only a few times. The V gene is TRBV6-1, the J gene TRBJ1-2; TRBD1 matches at 7 bases. There are 17 residues in the CDR3. Germline loops: CDR1 MNHNS, CDR2 SASEGT. V lost 1 base to trimming and J lost 1 base; unmatched junction nucleotides: 9. The CDR3 here is CASSEETGSGYNYGYTF. As DNA, the CDR3 is TGTGCCAGCAGTGAAGAGACAGGGAGCGGTTATAACTATGGCTACACCTTC.

The V gene is TRBV2, the J gene TRBJ2-7, with 12 positions matching TRBD2. Looked up from germline, CDR1 is SNHLY and CDR2 is FYNNEI. This CDR3 contains 20 residues. Germline trimming cut 6 bases from V and 0 bases from J; bases unmatched to any gene: 18. The CDR3 loop is CASRQNPQTSGGSTSYEQYF. CDR3 sequence (DNA): TGTGCCAGCAGACAAAATCCCCAAACTAGCGGGGGGTCCACCTCCTACGAGCAGTACTTC.

This clonotype was counted at least ten times. V gene TRBV5-5 combines with J gene TRBJ1-1; D gene unclear. Germline loops: CDR1 SGHKS, CDR2 YYEKEE (reference sequence). V shed 0 bases and J shed 3 bases, with 6 bases lying between them. This CDR3 contains 13 residues. CDR3 nucleotide sequence: TGTGCCAGCAGCTTGGGGACCTACACTGAAGCTTTCTTT. It specifies CASSLGTYTEAFF.